This TCR beta chain derives from a study of cytomegalovirus exposure and HLA in healthy donors. The overall study: The roughly 120 validation repertoires, a later analysis reported, used the same platform as the roughly 660 repertoires from the first cohort.

The donors were members of the validation cohort, which comprised 100 to 150 subjects and was separate from the first cohort of about 700 subjects. About this clone itself: Its antigen is unidentified.

Study results and limitations: Specific recognition of CMV antigens was confirmed in vitro for a few chains (all CMV-associated). The investigators catalogued 150 to 200 TCR beta chains as cytomegalovirus-associated.

The protocol was immunoSEQ multiplex PCR, while the TCRdb copy is restricted to in-frame clones and leaves out a portion. The table includes roughly 82,000 clones, 90% to 95% detected once. Looked up from germline, CDR1 is MNHEY and CDR2 is SMNVEV (reference sequence). V dropped 5 bases and J dropped 8 bases, with 21 bases sitting between them. The CDR3 extends over 15 amino acids. This chain uses TRBV27 with TRBJ1-2; D not certain. Sequencing was done on a sample of PBMCs. The TCR comes from a man aged 18-30 years in good health and CMV-seronegative. This CDR3 is CASSPSGLVMRGYTF. In DNA, the CDR3 is TGTGCCAGCAGTCCATCGGGGTTGGTAATGAGAGGCTACACCTTC.